This T cell receptor beta chain was identified in a study of blood T cell repertoires in COVID-19. Looking at the study overall: T cells, B-cell-depleted T cells, or PBMCs provided the cDNA or gDNA that served as material.

During active infection, Seattle patients enrolled and were then monitored through disease. Germline values: CDR1 SGHDT, CDR2 YYEEEE. The trim removed 4 bases at V and 0 bases at J, leaving 11 bases unmatched. This CDR3 contains 18 residues. As processed by the authors: Cell counts per sample came from amplifying reference gene primers. Sequencing used immunoSEQ multiplex PCR; TCRdb keeps in-frame clones, though not all of them. Clone size and V and J calls were adopted from that table, with D and trimming inferred from the DNA. The data show roughly 300,000 clones, 80% to 90% seen once. What was sequenced was peripheral blood. The rearrangement uses TRBV5-6 and TRBJ1-1; 11 bases agree with TRBD1. The TCR comes from a woman in her 30s with COVID-19, enrolled during active disease. CDR3 loop: CASSPLGGTGGMNTEAFF. The CDR3 DNA reads TGTGCCAGCAGCCCCCTGGGCGGGACAGGGGGAATGAACACTGAAGCTTTCTTT.